The clone carrying this T cell receptor (beta chain) was recorded many times. Its antigen is unknown. This entry is derived from a study of T cells after posttransplantation cyclophosphamide. Study results and caveats: Recipient CMV seropositivity and CMV reactivation strongly tracked TRB clonality. Donor-recipient repertoire similarity was low at 1-2 months, rising over year one.

The CDR3 extends over 14 amino acids. From germline, CDR1 is SGHNT and CDR2 YYREEE (reference sequence). Between the trimmed V and J ends, which lost 4 bases and 2 bases, there was a span of 12 bases. The repertoire was sequenced with immunoSEQ multiplex PCR; TCRdb's copy has only in-frame clones and lacks some. The sample has around 28,000 clones, none seen only once. The clonotype originates from an older woman in good health, CMV-negative, and a related stem cell transplant donor. This chain connects TRBV5-4 to TRBJ2-5; D may be TRBD2 (7 bases). Sequences were obtained from PBMCs. The chain's CDR3 is CASSPGGRQETQYF. CDR3 sequence (DNA): TGTGCCAGCAGCCCCGGGGGGCGGCAAGAGACCCAGTACTTC. The full variable domain, in which reference TRBV5-4 and TRBJ2-5 provide the parts outside the CDR3, is ETGVTQSPTHLIKTRGQQVTLRCSSQSGHNTVSWYQQALGQGPQFIFQYYREEENGRGNFPPRFSGLQFPNYSSELNVNALELDDSALYLCASSPGGRQETQYFGPGTRLLVL.